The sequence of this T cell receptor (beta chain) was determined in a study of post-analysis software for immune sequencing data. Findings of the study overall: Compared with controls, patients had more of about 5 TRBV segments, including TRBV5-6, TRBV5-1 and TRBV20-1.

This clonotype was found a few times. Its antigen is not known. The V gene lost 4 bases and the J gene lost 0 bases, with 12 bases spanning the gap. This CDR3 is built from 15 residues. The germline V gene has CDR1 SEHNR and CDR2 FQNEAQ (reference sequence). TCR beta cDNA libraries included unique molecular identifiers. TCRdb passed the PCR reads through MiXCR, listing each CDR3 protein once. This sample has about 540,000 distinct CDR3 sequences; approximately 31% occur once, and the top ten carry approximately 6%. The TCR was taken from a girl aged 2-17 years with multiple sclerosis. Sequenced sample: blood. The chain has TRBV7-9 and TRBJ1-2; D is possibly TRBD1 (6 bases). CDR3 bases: TGTGCCAGCAGCTGGGGGCAGGGTTCTAACTATGGCTACACCTTC. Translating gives CASSWGQGSNYGYTF.